One and the same sample provided the 14 T cell receptor beta chains below, sequenced in a study of T cell responses to AZD1222 COVID-19 vaccine. The repertoire was sequenced with immunoSEQ multiplex PCR; TCRdb's copy has only in-frame clones and lacks some. The top ten clones hold 0.85% to 1.2% of a sample with about 170,000 clones, approximately 88% of them seen once. The input for sequencing was peripheral blood, taken 28 days after the second AZD1222 dose. All receptors derive from an adult who received the AZD1222 COVID-19 vaccine.

This chain connects TRBV5-4 to TRBJ2-1, with D maybe TRBD2 (7 bases). This CDR3 has 15 amino acids. Germline CDR1 SGHNT, CDR2 YYREEE (reference sequence). The V gene lost 6 bases and the J gene lost 2 bases, with 15 bases spanning the gap. The CDR3 DNA is TGTGCCAGCACCCTCGCGGGGGCTACCTACAATGAGCAGTTCTTC. Protein sequence: CASTLAGATYNEQFF.

This clone has a single count. The chain uses TRBV6-5 and TRBJ2-7; 9 positions agree with TRBD2. The length of the CDR3 is 13 residues. J lost 6 bases, V lost 3 bases, and 3 bases had no gene match. In germline, CDR1 is MNHEY, CDR2 SVGAGI. This CDR3 is CASSYSGGVEQYF. The CDR3 nucleotides read TGTGCCAGCAGTTATAGCGGGGGCGTCGAGCAGTACTTC.

This clone occurred once. The chain carries TRBV4-2 and TRBJ1-2, with 9 bases identical to TRBD1. The CDR3 is 17 amino acids. Germline CDR1 is LGHNA and CDR2 is YNFKEQ. J was trimmed by 7 bases and V by 0 bases; bases with no gene match: 12. DNA of the CDR3: TGTGCCAGCAGCCAAGAATACGGGACAGGGATTTTGGGTGGCTACACCTTC. It encodes CASSQEYGTGILGGYTF.

J is TRBJ1-1 and V is TRBV7-9; TRBD1 might be the D (5 bases). The ends were cut back, 2 bases at V and 8 bases at J, with 18 bases in the middle. The CDR3 extends over 15 amino acids. Germline CDR1 SEHNR, CDR2 FQNEAQ (reference sequence). CDR3 sequence (DNA): TGTGCCAGCAGCTTACGGCGCGGGGGGACCGACGAAGCTTTCTTT. As protein: CASSLRRGGTDEAFF.

Concerning this clone itself: Other DNA sequences in the same sample also yield this CDR3. The V and J genes are TRBV9 and TRBJ2-7, with 10 bases matching TRBD1. Germline CDR1 reads SGDLS; CDR2 reads YYNGEE. J gave up 3 bases and V 0 bases, and 3 bases lay outside the gene matches. This CDR3 has 15 amino acids. The CDR3 coding sequence is TGTGCCAGCAGCGTAGGACAGGGGGCATACTACGAGCAGTACTTC. Translated: CASSVGQGAYYEQYF.

V and J are TRBV18 and TRBJ1-5; the D gene is possibly TRBD1 (6 bases). CDR1 and CDR2 (germline): KGHSH, LQKENI. This CDR3 is 14 amino acids long. V lost 2 bases to trimming and J lost 4 bases, with 9 bases between them. This chain's CDR3 is CASSPEDSNQPQHF. The CDR3 bases are TGTGCCAGCTCACCAGAGGACAGTAATCAGCCCCAGCATTTT.

The V call is TRBV5-6, the J call TRBJ1-4, with D perhaps matching TRBD1 (5 bases). V was shortened by 0 bases and J by 8 bases, with 8 bases between the two germline ends. Germline CDR1 SGHDT, CDR2 YYEEEE. The CDR3 has 13 residues. CDR3 protein: CASSLVGTEKLFF. The CDR3 coding sequence is TGTGCCAGCAGCTTGGTGGGGACCGAAAAACTGTTTTTT. Complete variable domain (other parts from reference TRBV5-6 and TRBJ1-4): DAGVTQSPTHLIKTRGQQVTLRCSPKSGHDTVSWYQQALGQGPQFIFQYYEEEERQRGNFPDRFSGHQFPNYSSELNVNALLLGDSALYLCASSLVGTEKLFFGSGTQLSVL.

This chain joins TRBV27 and TRBJ2-7, with 9 bases identical to TRBD1. Germline values: CDR1 MNHEY, CDR2 SMNVEV (reference sequence). The CDR3 spans 14 residues. J gave up 7 bases and V 6 bases, and 10 bases lay outside the gene matches. CDR3 loop: CASSLDRGLLEQYF. CDR3 nucleotide sequence: TGTGCCAGCAGCTTGGACAGGGGACTTCTGGAGCAGTACTTC.

The chain recombines TRBV2 with TRBJ2-7; 8 bases match TRBD2. The germline V gene has CDR1 SNHLY and CDR2 FYNNEI. V was clipped by 6 bases and J by 3 bases; unmatched bases: 10. The CDR3 extends over 15 amino acids. The CDR3 protein is CASSHEAGGFYEQYF. DNA of the CDR3: TGTGCCAGCAGCCATGAGGCGGGGGGCTTCTACGAGCAGTACTTC.

The V call is TRBV10-3, the J call TRBJ2-7; D is uncertain. The ends were cut back, 2 bases at V and 2 bases at J, with 16 bases in the middle. CDR3 length equals 16 residues. Germline-derived CDR1 and CDR2 are ENHRY and SYGVKD. The CDR3 DNA reads as TGTGCCATCAGTGAGACCCTCCGGACCCCAGCCTACGAGCAGTACTTC. Protein product: CAISETLRTPAYEQYF.

This clone appeared a single time. The CDR3 sequence: CASSLTAGSWTGELFF. The CDR3 coding sequence is TGTGCCAGCAGCTTAACGGCGGGTTCGTGGACCGGGGAGCTGTTTTTT. The chain joins TRBV7-2 to TRBJ2-2; D possibly corresponds to TRBD2 (5 bases). The germline CDR1 and CDR2 sequences are SGHTA and FQGNSA. The CDR3 extends over 16 amino acids. Trimming shortened V by 2 bases and J by 5 bases, and 15 bases separated the two germline ends.

V usage is TRBV6-2 or TRBV6-3 and J usage is TRBJ2-1; 7 bases are a match to TRBD2. The CDR3 sequence is 15 residues long. CDR1 is MNHEY and CDR2 is SVGEGT in the germline V gene. Losses at the gene ends were 2 bases for V and 5 bases for J; bases not matched to a gene: 6. The CDR3 nucleotides read TGTGCCAGCAGTTACACGCGGGGGTCGAACAATGAGCAGTTCTTC. This sequence encodes CASSYTRGSNNEQFF.

The rearrangement joins TRBV15 to TRBJ2-5; D is ambiguous. Germline V CDR1 and CDR2: LNHNV, YYDKDF (reference sequence). The CDR3 extends over 12 amino acids. Trimming shortened V by 5 bases and J by 4 bases, and 8 bases separated the two germline ends. In DNA form, the CDR3 reads TGTGCCACCAGCGGATTGGGAGAGACCCAGTACTTC. Residues: CATSGLGETQYF.

This sequence joins TRBV19 and TRBJ1-2; 7 bases line up with TRBD1. The CDR3 is 14 residues long. Trimming cost V 6 bases and J 4 bases; bases outside gene matches: 8. CDR1 is LNHDA and CDR2 is SQIVND in the germline V gene (reference sequence). CDR3 residues: CASRKADRVYGYTF. The CDR3 coding sequence is TGTGCCAGTAGGAAGGCCGACAGGGTCTATGGCTACACCTTC.